This is a list of T cell receptor beta chains from one sample in a study of glioma-infiltrating T cells. TCRdb processed the multiplex PCR reads anew with MiXCR; each CDR3 protein has one entry. This table has some 180,000 distinct CDR3 sequences, approximately 30% appearing once. The specimen sequenced was glioma tissue, nonneoplastic brain tissue, or PBMCs (not recorded which). The receptors were gathered from a human donor with low-grade glioma or glioblastoma, undergoing nonglioma brain surgery, or in good health (not recorded which). CDR3s include the opening cysteine and the closing phenylalanine or tryptophan. The D gene is left open where the match is weak. Clone size is shown for a subset of rows, as once, few, many or a class of expanded clone.

NA | NA | TRBJ2-7 | TRBV7-9 | CASSEGMYEQYF | TGTGCCAGCAGCGAAGGGATGTACGAGCAGTACTTC
NA | NA | TRBJ1-2 | TRBV19 | CASKRDVPGGYTF | TGTGCCAGTAAACGGGACGTCCCCGGGGGCTACACCTTC
many | NA | TRBJ2-7 | TRBV27 | CASSDRSGNGYEQYF | TGTGCCAGCAGTGATCGTAGCGGTAATGGGTACGAGCAGTACTTC
many | NA | TRBJ1-5 | TRBV28 | CASSLPGEGPNQPQHF | TGTGCCAGCAGTCTACCAGGGGAGGGACCCAATCAGCCCCAGCATTTT
NA | NA | TRBJ2-6 | TRBV7-2 | CASSVQGYGANVLTF | TGTGCCAGCAGCGTTCAGGGATATGGGGCCAACGTCCTGACTTTC
many | NA | TRBJ1-6 | TRBV7-2 | CASSLDGSNSPLHF | TGTGCCAGCAGCTTAGATGGGAGTAATTCACCCCTCCACTTT
few | NA | TRBJ1-5 | TRBV12-3/TRBV12-4 | CASSFRAGNQPQHF | TGTGCCAGCAGTTTTCGGGCAGGGAATCAGCCCCAGCATTTT
NA | NA | TRBJ2-5 | TRBV28 | CASSSVQSETQYF | TGTGCCAGCAGTTCGGTACAGTCAGAGACCCAGTACTTC
few | TRBD2 | TRBJ2-7 | TRBV5-5 | CASSFATGTSSEQYF | TGTGCCAGCAGCTTCGCAACCGGGACTAGCTCCGAGCAGTACTTC
many | TRBD2 | TRBJ2-7 | TRBV20-1 | CSARGGQGGDEQYF | TGCAGTGCTAGAGGTGGTCAGGGAGGGGACGAGCAGTACTTC
many | NA | TRBJ2-1 | TRBV20-1 | CSAPLTGRTNEQFF | TGCAGTGCCCCCCTGACAGGAAGAACCAATGAGCAGTTCTTC
many | TRBD2 | TRBJ2-7 | TRBV20-1 | CSARGLAGDIEQYF | TGCAGTGCTAGAGGGCTAGCGGGTGATATCGAGCAGTACTTC
many | TRBD1 | TRBJ1-1 | TRBV4-3 | CASSQEDRGTPNTEAFF | TGCGCCAGCAGCCAAGAAGACAGGGGGACGCCGAACACTGAAGCTTTCTTT
many | NA | TRBJ2-3 | TRBV7-2 | CASSSGGYYGTDTQYF | TGTGCCAGCAGCTCCGGGGGATACTACGGCACAGATACGCAGTATTTT
many | TRBD2 | TRBJ2-1 | TRBV7-9 | CASSSPTSDSYNEQFF | TGTGCCAGCAGCTCGCCTACTAGCGACTCCTACAATGAGCAGTTCTTC
many | NA | TRBJ2-3 | TRBV4-3 | CASSQSGLNTDTQYF | TGCGCCAGCAGCCAATCGGGACTTAACACAGATACGCAGTATTTT
many | TRBD1 | TRBJ2-1 | TRBV27 | CASSLNPDRAQFF | TGTGCCAGCAGTTTAAATCCCGACAGGGCGCAGTTCTTC
NA | NA | TRBJ2-1 | TRBV7-9 | CASSLGVINYNEQFF | TGTGCCAGCAGCTTAGGTGTCATAAACTACAATGAGCAGTTCTTC
many | NA | TRBJ2-2 | TRBV6-1 | CAWRRGNEDTGELFF | TGTGCCTGGAGAAGGGGGAACGAGGACACCGGGGAGCTGTTTTTT
NA | NA | TRBJ2-1 | TRBV7-7 | CASSSRAQPPYNEQFF | TGTGCTAGCAGCTCGAGAGCGCAACCCCCCTACAATGAGCAGTTCTTC
few | NA | TRBJ1-2 | TRBV29-1 | CSVGRVDSNYGYTF | TGCAGCGTTGGGAGAGTGGATTCTAACTATGGCTACACCTTC
few | NA | TRBJ2-5 | TRBV5-1 | CASSIEAEETQYF | TGCGCCAGCAGCATCGAAGCGGAAGAGACCCAGTACTTC
many | NA | TRBJ2-7 | TRBV27 | CASSPNFANEQYF | TGTGCCAGCAGCCCTAATTTCGCGAACGAGCAGTACTTC
NA | TRBD2 | TRBJ2-5 | TRBV4-1 | CASSQGGTSGPNQETQYF | TGCGCCAGCAGCCAAGGGGGAACTAGCGGGCCGAATCAAGAGACCCAGTACTTC
many | NA | TRBJ2-1 | TRBV19 | CASRDRSRAEQFF | TGTGCCAGTAGGGATAGGTCTCGGGCTGAGCAGTTCTTC
many | TRBD1 | TRBJ1-1 | TRBV5-4 | CASRTGGMVTEAFF | TGTGCCAGCAGGACAGGGGGGATGGTCACTGAAGCTTTCTTT
many | NA | TRBJ2-7 | TRBV27 | CASSLMAGRSYEQYF | TGTGCCAGCAGTTTGATGGCAGGGCGATCCTACGAGCAGTACTTC
few | NA | TRBJ2-4 | TRBV12-3/TRBV12-4 | CASSFDGAKNIQYF | TGTGCCAGCAGTTTTGACGGGGCCAAAAACATTCAGTACTTC
few | NA | TRBJ2-3 | TRBV29-1 | CSVETRPSTDTQYF | TGCAGCGTTGAGACCCGACCTAGCACAGATACGCAGTATTTT
many | NA | TRBJ2-1 | TRBV28 | CASSPKRDGNNEQFF | TGTGCCAGCAGTCCGAAACGCGACGGGAACAATGAGCAGTTCTTC
many | NA | TRBJ1-1 | TRBV2 | CASSRVNTEAFF | TGTGCCAGCAGTCGGGTTAACACTGAAGCTTTCTTT
many | NA | TRBJ2-3 | TRBV27 | CASRPYPETPQHTQYF | TGTGCCAGCAGACCGTACCCCGAGACTCCCCAGCATACGCAGTATTTT
NA | NA | TRBJ2-3 | TRBV13 | CASSSLSSVNTDTQYF | TGTGCCAGCAGCTCCTTGAGTAGCGTAAACACAGATACGCAGTATTTT
many | NA | TRBJ2-1 | TRBV20-1 | CSARAEYNEQFF | TGCAGTGCTAGAGCGGAATACAATGAGCAGTTCTTC